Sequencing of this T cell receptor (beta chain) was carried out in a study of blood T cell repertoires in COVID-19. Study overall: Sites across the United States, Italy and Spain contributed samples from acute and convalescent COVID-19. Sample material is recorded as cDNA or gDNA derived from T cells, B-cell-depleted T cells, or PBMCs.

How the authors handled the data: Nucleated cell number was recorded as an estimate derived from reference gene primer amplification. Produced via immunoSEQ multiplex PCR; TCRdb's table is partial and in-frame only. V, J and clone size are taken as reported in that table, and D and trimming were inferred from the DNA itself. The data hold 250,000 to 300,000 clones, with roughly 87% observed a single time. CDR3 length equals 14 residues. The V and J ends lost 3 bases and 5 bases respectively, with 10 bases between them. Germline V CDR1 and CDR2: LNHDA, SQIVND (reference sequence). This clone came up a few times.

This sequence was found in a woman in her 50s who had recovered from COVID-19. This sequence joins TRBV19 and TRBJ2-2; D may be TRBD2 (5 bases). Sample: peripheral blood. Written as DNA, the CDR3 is TGTGCCAGTAGTATGGTAGCGACGACCGGGGAGCTGTTTTTT. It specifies CASSMVATTGELFF. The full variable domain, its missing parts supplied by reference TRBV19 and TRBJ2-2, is DGGITQSPKYLFRKEGQNVTLSCEQNLNHDAMYWYRQDPGQGLRLIYYSQIVNDFQKGDIAEGYSVSREKKESFPLTVTSAQKNPTAFYLCASSMVATTGELFFGEGSRLTVL.